These T cell receptor beta chains were read from a single sample in a study of CD8 T cells in ankylosing spondylitis. TCRdb processed the 5' RACE reads anew with MiXCR; each CDR3 protein has one entry. Among roughly 700,000 distinct CDR3 sequences listed, over 15% were seen once. Sample: blood, either unsorted or a sorted T cell fraction (not recorded which). Source of these receptors: a male donor with ankylosing spondylitis. CDR3s include the opening cysteine and the closing phenylalanine or tryptophan. A D gene is named only where the DNA matches it firmly. Size values are once, few and many counts, or a class for expanded clones, and some rows have none.

18 | TRBD1 | TRBJ1-2 | many | TRBV5-1 | CASSLNPGQGESSYGYTF | TGCGCCAGCAGCTTGAACCCGGGACAGGGGGAGTCATCCTATGGCTACACCTTC
13 | NA | TRBJ2-7 | few | TRBV29-1 | CSVNAGMGTEQYF | TGCAGCGTTAATGCAGGGATGGGAACGGAGCAGTACTTC
13 | NA | TRBJ1-1 | NA | TRBV30 | CAWSALGATEAFF | TGTGCCTGGAGTGCGTTAGGGGCAACTGAAGCTTTCTTT
12 | NA | TRBJ1-5 | NA | TRBV28 | CASTLTRQPQHF | TGTGCCAGCACCCTAACCCGGCAGCCCCAGCATTTT
13 | NA | TRBJ1-1 | few | TRBV5-1 | CASSFGDAYEAFF | TGCGCCAGCAGCTTTGGTGATGCTTATGAAGCTTTCTTT
17 | TRBD1 | TRBJ2-7 | few | TRBV7-8 | CASSLAGDRVGSYEQYF | TGTGCCAGCAGCTTAGCGGGGGACAGAGTGGGAAGCTACGAGCAGTACTTC
17 | TRBD2 | TRBJ2-7 | NA | TRBV20-1 | CSAPGLAPQSASYEQYF | TGCAGTGCTCCCGGACTAGCACCCCAATCCGCTTCCTACGAGCAGTACTTC
11 | NA | TRBJ1-1 | few | TRBV29-1 | CSASRGGEAFF | TGCAGCGCCTCCCGCGGCGGTGAAGCTTTCTTT
14 | NA | TRBJ2-5 | few | TRBV12-3/TRBV12-4 | CASGREYSPETQYF | TGTGCCAGCGGTCGGGAGTATTCGCCAGAGACCCAGTACTTC
19 | TRBD2 | TRBJ2-1 | NA | TRBV2 | CASSEARGFLAGGDNEQFF | TGTGCCAGCAGTGAAGCGCGGGGGTTTCTAGCGGGAGGGGACAATGAGCAGTTCTTC
15 | NA | TRBJ2-1 | NA | TRBV25-1 | CASSEYYSPKSEQFF | TGTGCCAGCAGTGAATACTATAGTCCCAAGAGTGAGCAGTTCTTC
13 | NA | TRBJ2-5 | NA | TRBV4-1 | CASSRVFPETQYF | TGCGCCAGCAGCCGAGTGTTTCCAGAGACCCAGTACTTC
12 | NA | TRBJ2-1 | few | TRBV12-3/TRBV12-4 | CASSPSPGEQFF | TGTGCCAGCAGTCCAAGTCCAGGCGAGCAGTTCTTC
13 | NA | TRBJ1-1 | few | TRBV29-1 | CSVEGQGRTEAFF | TGCAGCGTTGAAGGGCAGGGGAGAACTGAAGCTTTCTTT
13 | TRBD2 | TRBJ2-1 | NA | TRBV20-1 | CSAGSGRNNEQFF | TGCAGTGCTGGTAGCGGGAGGAACAATGAGCAGTTCTTC
17 | TRBD1 | TRBJ1-1 | NA | TRBV3-1 | CASSPRDRGRVSTEAFF | TGTGCCAGCAGCCCCCGGGACAGGGGGCGAGTGAGCACTGAAGCTTTCTTT
14 | NA | TRBJ2-1 | NA | TRBV7-8 | CASSLDEVGNEQFF | TGTGCCAGCAGCTTAGATGAGGTTGGCAATGAGCAGTTCTTC
15 | NA | TRBJ2-2 | few | TRBV4-2 | CASSKEVANTGELFF | TGTGCCAGCAGCAAAGAGGTCGCGAACACCGGGGAGCTGTTTTTT
13 | TRBD1 | TRBJ1-1 | few | TRBV6-6 | CASSYQGQSEAFF | TGTGCCAGCAGTTACCAGGGACAGAGTGAAGCTTTCTTT
16 | NA | TRBJ2-3 | NA | TRBV4-2 | CASSQASGSLTDTQYF | TGTGCCAGCAGCCAGGCGTCAGGGAGCCTCACAGATACGCAGTATTTT
15 | NA | TRBJ1-2 | NA | TRBV28 | CASSLGARQGGGYTF | TGTGCCAGCAGTTTAGGGGCCCGGCAGGGAGGAGGCTACACCTTC
12 | NA | TRBJ2-2 | many | TRBV28 | CASSLRTGELFF | TGTGCCAGCAGCTTGAGGACCGGGGAGCTGTTTTTT
14 | NA | TRBJ2-1 | NA | TRBV12-3/TRBV12-4 | CASSLSAPGGEQFF | TGTGCCAGCAGTTTATCGGCCCCCGGCGGTGAGCAGTTCTTC
15 | TRBD2 | TRBJ2-3 | once | TRBV5-8 | CASSSQAGISDTQYF | TGTGCCAGCAGTTCGCAAGCGGGGATATCAGATACGCAGTATTTT
14 | TRBD1 | TRBJ2-7 | NA | TRBV7-8 | CASSYGTGGFEQYF | TGTGCCAGCAGCTATGGGACAGGGGGTTTCGAGCAGTACTTC
13 | NA | TRBJ2-3 | NA | TRBV30 | CAWSVDLTDTQYF | TGTGCCTGGAGTGTGGACCTTACAGATACGCAGTATTTT
18 | TRBD1 | TRBJ2-3 | few | TRBV12-3/TRBV12-4 | CASSLVADTGQGPDTQYF | TGTGCCAGCAGTTTAGTGGCCGACACGGGACAGGGACCAGATACGCAGTATTTT
15 | TRBD2 | TRBJ2-3 | NA | TRBV3-1 | CASSQGSGGARTQYF | TGTGCCAGCAGCCAAGGGAGCGGGGGGGCTAGGACGCAGTATTTT